The rows below give T cell receptor beta chains drawn from one sample of a study of glioma-infiltrating T cells. TCRdb fed the multiplex PCR reads into MiXCR, producing one record per CDR3 protein. The sample carries about 1,800 distinct CDR3 sequences, less than 35% recorded once. Sequencing was performed on glioma tissue, nonneoplastic brain tissue, or PBMCs (not recorded which). Receptors were obtained from a human donor with low-grade glioma or glioblastoma, undergoing nonglioma brain surgery, or in good health (not recorded which). The CDR3 runs from the conserved cysteine through the conserved F or W. The order of the fields is J gene, clone size, V gene, CDR3 length, D gene, CDR3 protein, CDR3 DNA. A D gene is named only where the DNA matches it firmly. Where a row states a size, it is once, few, many or the class of an expanded clone; other rows omit it.

TRBJ1-4,medium-sized,TRBV7-2,14,.,CASSLVRGNEKLFF,TGTGCCAGCAGCTTGGTTAGGGGAAATGAAAAACTGTTTTTT
TRBJ1-1,hyperexpanded,TRBV25-1,14,.,CASSPTGSVTEAFF,TGTGCCAGCAGTCCTACAGGGAGTGTGACTGAAGCTTTCTTT
TRBJ1-1,medium-sized,TRBV20-1,14,TRBD1,CSADRTGLSTEAFF,TGCAGTGCCGACCGGACAGGGTTGAGCACTGAAGCTTTCTTT
TRBJ2-1,.,TRBV29-1,13,.,CSVGGQAYNEQFF,TGCAGCGTTGGGGGACAAGCCTACAATGAGCAGTTCTTC
TRBJ1-2,medium-sized,TRBV7-6,17,TRBD1,CASSLGAIKRTGDGYTF,TGTGCCAGCAGCTTAGGAGCAATTAAACGGACAGGGGACGGCTACACCTTC
TRBJ1-1,few,TRBV19,17,TRBD1,CASIQIISDRRGIEAFF,TGTGCCAGTATCCAAATAATCTCGGACAGGAGAGGTATTGAAGCTTTCTTT
TRBJ2-1,.,TRBV7-2,12,.,CASSPVAGSKFF,TGTGCCAGCAGCCCTGTGGCTGGGTCGAAGTTCTTC
TRBJ2-6,few,TRBV4-2,18,TRBD1,CASNPESRGLSGANVLTF,TGTGCCAGCAACCCTGAGTCCAGGGGGCTCTCTGGGGCCAACGTCCTGACTTTC
TRBJ2-7,few,TRBV3-1,14,.,CASRYGDLRGEQYF,TGTGCCAGCCGCTACGGAGACCTTAGGGGTGAGCAGTACTTC
TRBJ2-2,.,TRBV27,13,.,CARRPLPTGALFF,TGTGCCCGCCGTCCCCTACCCACCGGGGCGCTGTTTTTT
TRBJ1-1,medium-sized,TRBV28,15,TRBD1,CASRSHGTGITEAFF,TGTGCCAGCAGGAGCCACGGGACAGGGATCACTGAAGCTTTCTTT
TRBJ2-2,few,TRBV28,15,TRBD1,CASREGTGNTGELFF,TGTGCCAGCAGGGAAGGGACAGGGAACACCGGGGAGCTGTTTTTT
TRBJ2-7,medium-sized,TRBV27,15,TRBD2,CASSFSTSGIYEQYF,TGTGCCAGCAGTTTTAGTACTAGCGGGATTTACGAGCAGTACTTC
TRBJ2-1,medium-sized,TRBV3-1,15,TRBD1,CASSLGQGTYNEQFF,TGTGCCAGCAGCCTTGGACAGGGGACCTACAATGAGCAGTTCTTC